Following are 27 T cell receptor beta chains from one sample sequenced in a study of blood T cell repertoires in COVID-19. Clones were read by immunoSEQ multiplex PCR, and TCRdb kept only the in-frame ones, dropping some. The sample records 30,000 to 35,000 clones, approximately 90% being singletons. Sequencing was carried out using peripheral blood. Source of these receptors: a human donor with active COVID-19. The donor label of this sample is uncertain.

The rearrangement joins TRBV25-1 to TRBJ1-5; D not resolved. V lost 5 bases and J lost 4, with 9 bases in between. The CDR3 length is 13 residues. Germline-derived CDR1 and CDR2 are MGHDK and SYGVNS. The CDR3 DNA reads as TGTGCCAGCAGTCCAGGAAGAAATCAGCCCCAGCATTTT. As protein: CASSPGRNQPQHF.

The rearrangement joins TRBV7-6 to TRBJ2-3; 13 bases are shared with TRBD2. The junction had 7 bases not matched to a gene; V was cut back by 5 bases and J by 2 bases. This CDR3 has 17 amino acids. The V gene's germline CDR1 is SGHVS and CDR2 FNYEAQ. The DNA for the CDR3 is TGTGCCAGCAGCCCCTCGGGACTAGCGGGATCCACAGATACGCAGTATTTT. Its protein product is CASSPSGLAGSTDTQYF.

J is TRBJ2-7 and V is TRBV4-3, with 7 bases lining up with TRBD1. Germline V gene sequence: CDR1 LGHNA, CDR2 YSLEER. The trim removed 5 bases at V and 2 bases at J, leaving 9 bases unmatched. The CDR3 is made up of 15 amino acids. The CDR3 sequence is CASSSRATGPYEQYF. The CDR3 DNA reads TGCGCCAGCAGCTCCCGGGCGACAGGGCCCTACGAGCAGTACTTC.

The chain combines TRBV3-1 (or the pseudogene TRBV3-2) with TRBJ2-5, with D possibly TRBD1 on 6 matching bases. The CDR3 loop spans 15 amino acids. V lost 3 bases and J lost 5, with 16 bases in between. Germline V gene sequence: CDR1 LGHDT, CDR2 YNNKEL (reference sequence). The CDR3 nucleotides are TGTGCCAGCAGCCAGCGAGGGCCAGGGGCGGAGACCCAGTACTTC. This translates into CASSQRGPGAETQYF.

The rearrangement links TRBV9 to TRBJ2-3; D may be TRBD1 (6 bases). CDR1 and CDR2 (germline): SGDLS, YYNGEE. The CDR3 has 14 residues. V was clipped by 6 bases and J by 2 bases, with 13 bases between them. The CDR3 reads CASNNGQFTDTQYF. The CDR3 bases are TGTGCCAGCAACAACGGACAGTTCACAGATACGCAGTATTTT.

The chain joins TRBV7-2 to TRBJ2-7; D not certain. With 6 bases removed from V and 4 bases from J, the gap between germline ends came to 10 bases. Looked up from germline, CDR1 is SGHTA and CDR2 is FQGNSA. CDR3 length: 12 residues. The CDR3 DNA reads as TGTGCCAGCAGTTCCAGTCTGTACGAGCAGTACTTC. Its protein is CASSSSLYEQYF.

The chain uses TRBV3-1 (or the pseudogene TRBV3-2) and TRBJ2-5; D is ambiguous. Germline V gene sequence: CDR1 LGHDT, CDR2 YNNKEL (reference sequence). V lost 0 bases to trimming and J lost 5 bases, with 16 bases between them. CDR3 length: 16 amino acids. The CDR3 spells CASSQDRRQATETQYF. CDR3 bases: TGTGCCAGCAGCCAAGATCGCCGGCAGGCGACGGAGACCCAGTACTTC.

This chain uses TRBV7-2 with TRBJ2-1, with TRBD2 matching 10 bases. Germline loops: CDR1 SGHTA, CDR2 FQGNSA. V dropped 0 bases and J dropped 7; count of bases not matched to a gene: 6. The CDR3 spans 16 residues. The DNA of the CDR3 is TGTGCCAGCAGCTTAGCCAGCGGGGGGGCCCCGAATGAGCAGTTCTTC. Its translation is CASSLASGGAPNEQFF.

The chain employs TRBV7-9 and TRBJ1-1, with D unclear. V gave up 5 bases and J gave up 0 bases, with 16 bases separating them. The CDR3 runs 16 residues. Germline CDR1 is SEHNR and CDR2 is FQNEAQ (reference sequence). CDR3 DNA: TGTGCCAGCAGCCCCGGCGGCGGAATGATGAACACTGAAGCTTTCTTT. It yields the protein CASSPGGGMMNTEAFF.

This clone was seen only once. This chain connects TRBV4-3 to TRBJ2-1; D is perhaps TRBD2 (5 bases). This CDR3 is 18 amino acids long. Germline V gene lookup returns CDR1 LGHNA and CDR2 YSLEER. The V gene lost 1 base and the J gene lost 0 bases, with 16 bases spanning the gap. The CDR3 region is CASSQGSEGLSSYNEQFF. As DNA, the CDR3 is TGCGCCAGCAGCCAAGGGTCAGAGGGTCTTAGCTCCTACAATGAGCAGTTCTTC.

The chain combines TRBV5-4 with TRBJ1-2; D not certain. This CDR3 region has 13 residues. CDR1 and CDR2 (germline): SGHNT, YYREEE (reference sequence). Trimming cost V 4 bases and J 2 bases, with 9 bases left between them. CDR3 coding DNA: TGTGCCAGCAGCCCCTCGGGGAACTATGGCTACACCTTC. Protein: CASSPSGNYGYTF.

The chain joins TRBV18 to TRBJ2-1, with 10 bases that match TRBD1. This CDR3 has 15 amino acids. The germline CDR1 and CDR2 sequences are KGHSH and LQKENI. The V and J ends lost 6 bases and 3 bases, in that order; junction bases with no gene match: 5. CDR3 coding DNA: TGTGCCAGCTCGCCCGGGACAGGGGACTACAATGAGCAGTTCTTC. Residues: CASSPGTGDYNEQFF. Full variable domain (remainder filled in from reference TRBV18 and TRBJ2-1): NAGVMQNPRHLVRRRGQEARLRCSPMKGHSHVYWYRQLPEEGLKFMVYLQKENIIDESGMPKERFSAEFPKEGPSILRIQQVVRGDSAAYFCASSPGTGDYNEQFFGPGTRLTVL.

V is TRBV5-1 and J is TRBJ1-2; the D is unclear. Trimming stripped 0 bases from V and 0 bases from J, with 9 bases between. CDR3 length: 15 residues. Germline V gives CDR1 SGHRS, CDR2 YFSETQ. CDR3 loop: CASSLGEVANYGYTF. CDR3 nucleotide sequence: TGCGCCAGCAGCTTGGGAGAAGTAGCTAACTATGGCTACACCTTC.

V gene TRBV6-5 combines with J gene TRBJ1-1, with D tentatively TRBD1 (5 bases). Per the germline V gene, CDR1 is MNHEY and CDR2 is SVGAGI. V lost 6 bases, J lost 6 bases, and 17 bases lay in between. This CDR3 is 14 amino acids long. CDR3 loop: CASRPVGGSSEAFF. CDR3 DNA: TGTGCCAGCAGACCGGTGGGGGGAAGCTCTGAAGCTTTCTTT.

The gene calls are TRBV7-9 and TRBJ1-2; D remains ambiguous. The CDR3 length is 14 residues. The germline V gene has CDR1 SEHNR and CDR2 FQNEAQ (reference sequence). Trimming took 6 bases from V and 4 from J, leaving 15 bases between them. The CDR3 spells CASREDGGLYGYTF. The CDR3 coding sequence is TGTGCCAGCAGAGAGGACGGAGGGCTCTATGGCTACACCTTC. The whole variable domain, filled in from reference TRBV7-9 and TRBJ1-2, reads DTGVSQNPRHKITKRGQNVTFRCDPISEHNRLYWYRQTLGQGPEFLTYFQNEAQLEKSRLLSDRFSAERPKGSFSTLEIQRTEQGDSAMYLCASREDGGLYGYTFGSGTRLTVV.

J is TRBJ2-6 and V is TRBV29-1; weak D call: TRBD1 (5 bases). Deletions cut 4 bases from V and 2 bases from J, with 15 bases between. The CDR3 sequence is 16 residues long. Germline values: CDR1 SQVTM, CDR2 ANQGSEA. The CDR3 DNA sequence: TGCAGCGTTGCAGGGTTCGGGTCTCCTGGGGCCAACGTCCTGACTTTC. This translates into CSVAGFGSPGANVLTF.

This chain connects TRBV7-9 to TRBJ2-5; TRBD2 matches at 9 bases. V was clipped by 3 bases and J by 1 base; unmatched bases: 15. This CDR3 spans 19 amino acids. Looked up from germline, CDR1 is SEHNR and CDR2 is FQNEAQ (reference sequence). CDR3 loop: CASSLTRGGALILQETQYF. CDR3 DNA sequence: TGTGCCAGCAGCTTGACCCGCGGGGGGGCCCTCATCCTCCAAGAGACCCAGTACTTC.

V is TRBV12-1 and J is TRBJ2-1; the D call in the table, TRBD2, was not verified against the DNA. TRBV12-1 is described as a pseudogene. CDR3 length equals 17 residues. CDR3 residues: CASSSGTSGTCINEQFF. The CDR3 DNA reads as TGTGCCAGCAGCTCGGGGACTAGCGGGACTTGTATCAATGAGCAGTTCTTC.

V usage is TRBV27 and J usage is TRBJ1-2; D is possibly TRBD1 (6 bases). V was cut by 5 bases and J by 5 bases, with 12 bases left in between. The CDR3 is made up of 13 amino acids. CDR1 MNHEY and CDR2 SMNVEV come from the germline V gene (reference sequence). The CDR3 reads CASSLTGSYGYTF. The CDR3 coding sequence is TGTGCCAGCAGTCTTACAGGGTCTTATGGCTACACCTTC.

The rearrangement uses TRBV5-4 and TRBJ2-2; possible D gene TRBD2, 6 bases. The CDR3 spans 14 residues. Germline-derived CDR1 and CDR2 are SGHNT and YYREEE (reference sequence). V was trimmed by 4 bases and J by 3 bases, leaving 10 bases between them. As DNA, the CDR3 is TGTGCCAGCAGCACCTCGGGGGACACCGGGGAGCTGTTTTTT. It codes for CASSTSGDTGELFF.

The chain recombines TRBV27 with TRBJ2-3, with 7 bases lining up with TRBD2. The germline V gene encodes CDR1 MNHEY and CDR2 SMNVEV (reference sequence). This CDR3 has 17 amino acids. J gave up 2 bases and V 4 bases, and 12 bases lay outside the gene matches. CDR3 sequence reads: CASSSITGLADTDTQYF. The CDR3 DNA reads as TGTGCCAGCAGTTCGATAACTGGGCTAGCGGACACAGATACGCAGTATTTT.

This sequence joins TRBV11-2 and TRBJ2-4, with TRBD1 as a possible D gene (5 bases). Trimming took 0 bases from V and 8 from J, leaving 8 bases between them. The CDR3 sequence is 13 residues long. Germline V lookup: CDR1 SGHAT, CDR2 FQNNGV. The chain's CDR3 is CASSLDLRDIQYF. CDR3 coding DNA: TGTGCCAGCAGCTTAGATCTCAGGGACATTCAGTACTTC.

J is TRBJ2-6 and V is TRBV5-6, with D hard to call. This CDR3 comprises 15 residues. With 5 bases removed from V and 0 bases from J, the gap between germline ends came to 9 bases. Germline values: CDR1 SGHDT, CDR2 YYEEEE. The CDR3: CASSGSSSGANVLTF. The DNA of the CDR3 is TGTGCCAGCAGTGGTAGTAGCTCTGGGGCCAACGTCCTGACTTTC.

The chain links TRBV11-2 to TRBJ2-1; TRBD1 matches 8 bases. There are 17 residues in the CDR3. Germline CDR1 and CDR2: SGHAT and FQNNGV. V was clipped by 4 bases and J by 5 bases; unmatched bases: 13. The CDR3 DNA follows: TGTGCCAGCAGCTCCGGGGCGACGAGGGGACAGGACAATGAGCAGTTCTTC. This sequence encodes CASSSGATRGQDNEQFF.

V and J are TRBV28 and TRBJ2-7, with 8 bases aligning to TRBD2. Trimming at V came to 4 bases and at J to 2 bases, leaving 1 base not matched to a gene. The germline CDR1 and CDR2 sequences are MDHEN and SYDVKM. This CDR3 comprises 13 residues. CDR3 amino acids: CASSSTSAYEQYF. CDR3 coding DNA: TGTGCCAGCAGTTCGACTAGCGCCTACGAGCAGTACTTC.

CDR3 sequence reads: CASSPQVQVNYGYTF. The CDR3 nucleotides are TGTGCCAGCTCACCCCAGGTCCAGGTTAACTATGGCTACACCTTC. The chain employs TRBV18 and TRBJ1-2, with D unclear. V was clipped by 3 bases and J by 1 base, with 12 bases between them. The germline gives CDR1 KGHSH, CDR2 LQKENI. CDR3 size: 15 residues.

This clone appeared once. The V and J genes are TRBV18 and TRBJ1-4, with D maybe TRBD1 (5 bases). The CDR3 length is 13 residues. V was pared by 4 bases and J by 7 bases, with 10 bases between. Germline CDR1 and CDR2: KGHSH and LQKENI. The CDR3 sequence: CASSRGTPEKLFF. The CDR3 DNA sequence: TGTGCCAGCTCACGCGGGACGCCTGAAAAACTGTTTTTT.